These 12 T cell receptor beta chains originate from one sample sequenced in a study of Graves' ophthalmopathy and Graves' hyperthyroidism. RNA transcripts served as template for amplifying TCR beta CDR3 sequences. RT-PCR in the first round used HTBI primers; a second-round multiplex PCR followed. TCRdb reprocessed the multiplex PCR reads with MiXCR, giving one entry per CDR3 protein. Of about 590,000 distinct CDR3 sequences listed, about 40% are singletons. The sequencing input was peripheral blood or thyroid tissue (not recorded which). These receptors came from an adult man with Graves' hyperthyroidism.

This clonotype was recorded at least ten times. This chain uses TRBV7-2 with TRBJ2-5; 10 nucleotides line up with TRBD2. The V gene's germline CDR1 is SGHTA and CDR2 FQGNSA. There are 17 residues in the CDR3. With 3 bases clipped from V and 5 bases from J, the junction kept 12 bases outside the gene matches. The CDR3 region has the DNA TGTGCCAGCAGCTTGAGCGGGGGGGGATTCTTGAAGGAGACCCAGTACTTC. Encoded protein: CASSLSGGGFLKETQYF.

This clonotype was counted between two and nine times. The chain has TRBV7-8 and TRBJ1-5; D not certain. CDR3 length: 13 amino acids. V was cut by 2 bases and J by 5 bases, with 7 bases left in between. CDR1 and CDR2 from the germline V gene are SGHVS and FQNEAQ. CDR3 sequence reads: CASSLLADQPQHF. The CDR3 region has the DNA TGTGCCAGCAGCTTATTAGCCGATCAGCCCCAGCATTTT.

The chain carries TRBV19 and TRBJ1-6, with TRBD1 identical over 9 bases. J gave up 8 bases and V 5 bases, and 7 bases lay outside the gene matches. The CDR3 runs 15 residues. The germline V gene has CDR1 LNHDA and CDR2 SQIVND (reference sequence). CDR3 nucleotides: TGTGCCAGTAGTGCGTTGACAGGGGGATATTCACCCCTCCACTTT. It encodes CASSALTGGYSPLHF.

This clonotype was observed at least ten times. The CDR3: CAISESGTVNTEAFF. CDR3 bases: TGTGCCATCAGTGAGTCTGGGACAGTAAACACTGAAGCTTTCTTT. V is TRBV10-3 and J is TRBJ1-1, with TRBD1 matching over 7 bases. J gave up 2 bases and V 0 bases, and 3 bases lay outside the gene matches. Germline lookup yields CDR1 ENHRY and CDR2 SYGVKD. The CDR3 has 15 residues.

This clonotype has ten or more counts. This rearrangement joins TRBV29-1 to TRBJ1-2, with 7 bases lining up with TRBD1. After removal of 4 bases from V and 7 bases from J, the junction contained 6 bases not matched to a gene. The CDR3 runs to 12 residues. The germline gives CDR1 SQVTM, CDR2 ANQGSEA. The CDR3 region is CSVGYQGGGYTF. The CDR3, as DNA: TGCAGCGTTGGTTACCAGGGGGGTGGCTACACCTTC. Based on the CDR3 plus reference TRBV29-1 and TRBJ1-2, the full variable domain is SAVISQKPSRDICQRGTSLTIQCQVDSQVTMMFWYRQQPGQSLTLIATANQGSEATYESGFVIDKFPISRPNLTFSTLTVSNMSPEDSSIYLCSVGYQGGGYTFGSGTRLTVV.

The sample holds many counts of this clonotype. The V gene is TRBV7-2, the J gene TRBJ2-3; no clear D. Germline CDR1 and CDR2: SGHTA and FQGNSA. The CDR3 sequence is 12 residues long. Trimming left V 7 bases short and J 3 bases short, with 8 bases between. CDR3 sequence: CASTRYTDTQYF. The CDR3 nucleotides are TGTGCCAGCACACGTTATACAGATACGCAGTATTTT.

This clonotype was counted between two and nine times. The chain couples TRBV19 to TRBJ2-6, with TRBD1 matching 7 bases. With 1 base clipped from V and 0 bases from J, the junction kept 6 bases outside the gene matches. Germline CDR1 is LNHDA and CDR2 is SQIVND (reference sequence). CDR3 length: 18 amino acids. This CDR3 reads CASSIVPGQSSGANVLTF. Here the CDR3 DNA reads TGTGCCAGTAGTATAGTGCCGGGACAGTCCTCTGGGGCCAACGTCCTGACTTTC.

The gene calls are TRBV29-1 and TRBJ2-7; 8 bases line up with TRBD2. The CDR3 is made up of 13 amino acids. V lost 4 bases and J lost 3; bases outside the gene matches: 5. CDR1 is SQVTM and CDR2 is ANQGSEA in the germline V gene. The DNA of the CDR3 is TGCAGCGTTGCGGGAGGGGCATTCTACGAGCAGTACTTC. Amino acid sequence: CSVAGGAFYEQYF.

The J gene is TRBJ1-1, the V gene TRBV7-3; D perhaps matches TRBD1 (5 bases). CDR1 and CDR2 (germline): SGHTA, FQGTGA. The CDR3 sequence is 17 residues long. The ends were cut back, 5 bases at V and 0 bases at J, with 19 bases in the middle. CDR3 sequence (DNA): TGTGCCAGCAGCGCAGGAGTTCTTGGGGCTTTGAACACTGAAGCTTTCTTT. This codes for CASSAGVLGALNTEAFF.

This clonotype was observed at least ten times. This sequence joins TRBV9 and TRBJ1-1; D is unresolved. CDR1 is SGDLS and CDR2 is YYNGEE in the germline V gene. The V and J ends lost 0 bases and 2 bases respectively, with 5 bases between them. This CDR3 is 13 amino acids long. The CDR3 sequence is CASSVDSNTEAFF. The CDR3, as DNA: TGTGCCAGCAGCGTAGACAGCAACACTGAAGCTTTCTTT.

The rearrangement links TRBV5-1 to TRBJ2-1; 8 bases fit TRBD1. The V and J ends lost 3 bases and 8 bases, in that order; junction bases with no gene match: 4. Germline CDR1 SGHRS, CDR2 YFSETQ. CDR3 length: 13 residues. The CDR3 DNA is TGCGCCAGCAGCTGGCAGGGGGCCGATGAGCAGTTCTTC. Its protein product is CASSWQGADEQFF.

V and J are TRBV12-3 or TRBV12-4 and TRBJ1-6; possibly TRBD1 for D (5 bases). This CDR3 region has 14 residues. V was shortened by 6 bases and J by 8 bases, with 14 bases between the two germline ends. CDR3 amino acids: CASSRTGGYSPLHF. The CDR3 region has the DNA TGTGCCAGCAGCCGGACGGGGGGTTATTCACCCCTCCACTTT.